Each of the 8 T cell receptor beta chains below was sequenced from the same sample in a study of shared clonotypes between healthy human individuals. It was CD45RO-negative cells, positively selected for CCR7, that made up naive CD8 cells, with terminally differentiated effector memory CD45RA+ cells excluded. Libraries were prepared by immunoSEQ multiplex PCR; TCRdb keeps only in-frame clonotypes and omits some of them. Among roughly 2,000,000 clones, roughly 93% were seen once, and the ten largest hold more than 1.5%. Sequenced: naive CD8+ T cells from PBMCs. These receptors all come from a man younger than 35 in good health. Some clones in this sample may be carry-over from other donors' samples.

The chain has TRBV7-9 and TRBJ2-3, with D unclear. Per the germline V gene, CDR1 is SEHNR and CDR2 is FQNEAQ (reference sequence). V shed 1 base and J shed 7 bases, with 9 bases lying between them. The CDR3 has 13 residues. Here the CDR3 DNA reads TGTGCCAGCAGCTTAGTGCTAAAAAATACGCAGTATTTT. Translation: CASSLVLKNTQYF.

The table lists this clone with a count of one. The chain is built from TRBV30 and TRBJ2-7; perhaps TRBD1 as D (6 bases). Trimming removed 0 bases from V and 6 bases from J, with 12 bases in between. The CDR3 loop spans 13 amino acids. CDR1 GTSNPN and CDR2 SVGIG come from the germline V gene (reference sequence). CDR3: CAWSVVQGIEQYF. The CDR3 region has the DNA TGTGCCTGGAGTGTAGTTCAGGGGATCGAGCAGTACTTC.

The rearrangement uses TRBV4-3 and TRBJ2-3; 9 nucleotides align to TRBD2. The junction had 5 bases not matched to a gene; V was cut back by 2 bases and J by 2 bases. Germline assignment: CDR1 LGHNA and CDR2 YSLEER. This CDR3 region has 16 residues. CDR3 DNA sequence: TGCGCCAGCAGCCAACGGATAGCGGGAGCCACAGATACGCAGTATTTT. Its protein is CASSQRIAGATDTQYF.

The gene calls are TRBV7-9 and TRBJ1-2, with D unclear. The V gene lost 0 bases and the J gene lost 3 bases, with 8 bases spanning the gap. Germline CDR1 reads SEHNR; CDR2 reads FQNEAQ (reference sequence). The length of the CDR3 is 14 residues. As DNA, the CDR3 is TGTGCCAGCAGCTTAGCACAGCCCTACTATGGCTACACCTTC. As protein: CASSLAQPYYGYTF.

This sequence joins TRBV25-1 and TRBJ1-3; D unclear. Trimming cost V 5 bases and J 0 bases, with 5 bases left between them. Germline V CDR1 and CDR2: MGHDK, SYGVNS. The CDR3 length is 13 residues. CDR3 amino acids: CASSTISGNTIYF. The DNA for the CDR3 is TGTGCCAGCAGTACTATCTCTGGAAACACCATATATTTT.

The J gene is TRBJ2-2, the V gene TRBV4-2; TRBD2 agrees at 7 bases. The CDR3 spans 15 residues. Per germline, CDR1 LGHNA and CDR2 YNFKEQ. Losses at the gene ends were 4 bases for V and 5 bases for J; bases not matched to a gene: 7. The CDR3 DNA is TGTGCCAGCAGCCCCCTCGGGACTATGACCGGGGAGCTGTTTTTT. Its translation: CASSPLGTMTGELFF.

CDR3 nucleotide sequence: TGTGCCAGCGGGACAAGGGGCAACACCGGGGAGCTGTTTTTT. It is translated as CASGTRGNTGELFF. V and J are TRBV27 and TRBJ2-2; possibly TRBD1 for D (6 bases). Germline CDR1 reads MNHEY; CDR2 reads SMNVEV (reference sequence). This CDR3 is 14 amino acids long. Trimming left V 8 bases short and J 2 bases short, with 12 bases between.

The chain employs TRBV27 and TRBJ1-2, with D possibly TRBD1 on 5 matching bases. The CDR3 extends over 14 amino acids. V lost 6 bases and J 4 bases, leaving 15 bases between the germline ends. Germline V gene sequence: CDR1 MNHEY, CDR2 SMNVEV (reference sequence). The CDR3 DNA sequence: TGTGCCAGCAGGTTCGTAGGGGCGAGCTATGGCTACACCTTC. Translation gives CASRFVGASYGYTF.